This entry lists 14 T cell receptor beta chains sequenced from one sample in a study of Ad26.COV2.S vaccination and SARS-CoV-2 variants. The treatment: around 19 received Ad26.COV2.S at low or high dose, single or two shots; about 5 received placebo; per-sample allocation not given. Day 63 after the first vaccine or placebo injection was the time point for sampling. Measured with immunoSEQ multiplex PCR; TCRdb has only the in-frame clones, and not every one. The table records fewer than 500,000 clones, 80% to 95% of them present only once. Sequenced material: peripheral blood, taken in a trial of Ad26.COV2.S vaccine versus placebo. The source is a person aged 18-65 years who received the Ad26.COV2.S COVID-19 vaccine or a placebo.

This clone was observed a handful of times. The CDR3 here is CASSFRYTDEQYF. The CDR3 nucleotides read TGTGCCAGCAGTTTTCGGTATACAGACGAGCAGTACTTC. The genes are TRBV27 and TRBJ2-7; D not certain. CDR1 and CDR2 from the germline V gene are MNHEY and SMNVEV (reference sequence). The CDR3 sequence is 13 residues long. The V end was cut by 3 bases, the J end by 5 bases, with 11 bases between.

The gene calls are TRBV11-2 and TRBJ2-3, with no clear D. The germline CDR1 and CDR2 sequences are SGHAT and FQNNGV. The CDR3 length is 13 residues. Trimming pared 2 bases from V and 5 bases from J, leaving 8 bases between. This CDR3 is CASSLKLGDTQYF. DNA for the CDR3: TGTGCCAGCAGCTTAAAGCTAGGAGATACGCAGTATTTT.

The chain has TRBV15 and TRBJ2-7; D might be TRBD1 (5 bases). The length of the CDR3 is 15 residues. The germline gives CDR1 LNHNV, CDR2 YYDKDF (reference sequence). The V and J ends lost 3 bases and 1 base respectively, with 13 bases between them. In DNA form, the CDR3 reads TGTGCCACCAGCAGGGCCGACAGTGCTTCCTACGAGCAGTACTTC. Protein: CATSRADSASYEQYF.

The rearrangement joins TRBV7-2 to TRBJ2-7; 10 bases agree with TRBD1. The CDR3 extends over 14 amino acids. CDR1 is SGHTA, CDR2 FQGNSA, per germline. The ends lost 5 bases at V and 4 bases at J; junction bases unmatched: 5. The CDR3 bases are TGTGCCAGCAGCCGGACAGGGGGTCAGTACGAGCAGTACTTC. This codes for CASSRTGGQYEQYF.

V is TRBV27 and J is TRBJ1-5, with TRBD1 matching 7 bases. Trimming removed 5 bases from V and 4 bases from J; junction bases left unmatched: 8. Germline values: CDR1 MNHEY, CDR2 SMNVEV (reference sequence). The CDR3 loop spans 15 amino acids. The CDR3 protein is CASSPGTEGNQPQHF. The CDR3 nucleotides read TGTGCCAGCAGTCCAGGGACAGAGGGTAATCAGCCCCAGCATTTT.

This rearrangement joins TRBV4-1 to TRBJ2-7; 13 bases line up with TRBD2. CDR3 length: 17 amino acids. CDR1 is MGHRA, CDR2 YSYEKL, per germline. Losses at the gene ends were 0 bases for V and 5 bases for J; bases not matched to a gene: 7. The chain's CDR3 is CASSQDRTSGSLDEQYF. For the CDR3, the DNA is TGCGCCAGCAGCCAAGATCGGACTAGCGGGAGTCTAGACGAGCAGTACTTC.

This chain connects TRBV5-8 to TRBJ2-5, with 9 bases matching TRBD2. Germline values: CDR1 SGHTS, CDR2 YDEGEE. The V segment lost 6 bases and the J segment 2 bases; nucleotides outside the gene matches: 14. CDR3 length: 17 amino acids. CDR3 loop: CASMRLVTSGYQETQYF. In DNA form, the CDR3 reads TGTGCCAGCATGCGGCTTGTTACTAGCGGGTATCAAGAGACCCAGTACTTC.

The CDR3 DNA follows: TGTGCTAGTGGTTTGGAGGGCCCCCGGACCGGGGAGCTGTTTTTT. Translating gives CASGLEGPRTGELFF. The rearrangement joins TRBV12-5 to TRBJ2-2, with D hard to call. V was clipped by 1 base and J by 5 bases, with 11 bases between them. Germline lookup yields CDR1 LGHNT and CDR2 FRNRAP. This CDR3 has 15 amino acids. Drawing the rest from reference TRBV12-5 and TRBJ2-2, the complete variable domain is DARVTQTPRHKVTEMGQEVTMRCQPILGHNTVFWYRQTMMQGLELLAYFRNRAPLDDSGMPKDRFSAEMPDATLATLKIQPSEPRDSAVYFCASGLEGPRTGELFFGEGSRLTVL.

The chain carries TRBV24-1 and TRBJ2-1; 14 nucleotides align to TRBD2. The CDR3 runs 19 residues. The V gene's germline CDR1 is KGHDR and CDR2 SFDVKD. Trimming at V came to 4 bases and at J to 8 bases, leaving 15 bases not matched to a gene. This CDR3 is CATSEGLAGAAGTVDEQFF. Here the CDR3 DNA reads TGTGCCACCAGTGAGGGACTAGCGGGAGCTGCCGGTACGGTTGATGAGCAGTTCTTC.

The rearrangement links TRBV6-2 or TRBV6-3 to TRBJ2-4; 11 nucleotides match TRBD1. This CDR3 has 16 amino acids. V was pared by 5 bases and J by 8 bases, with 11 bases of the junction left unmatched. CDR1 is MNHEY, CDR2 SVGEGT, per germline. CDR3 amino acids: CASSDRSGTGGDIQYF. The CDR3 DNA follows: TGTGCCAGCAGTGACCGCTCGGGGACAGGGGGTGACATTCAGTACTTC.

V usage is TRBV15 and J usage is TRBJ2-5; the match to TRBD2 covers 9 bases. CDR1 and CDR2 (germline): LNHNV, YYDKDF (reference sequence). This CDR3 spans 15 amino acids. J lost 5 bases, V lost 1 base, and 5 bases had no gene match. The CDR3 sequence is CATSRGTSGYETQYF. The CDR3 DNA is TGTGCCACCAGCAGAGGCACTAGCGGGTATGAGACCCAGTACTTC.

The chain links TRBV5-4 to TRBJ2-1, with TRBD2 matching 11 bases. Germline lookup yields CDR1 SGHNT and CDR2 YYREEE (reference sequence). V gave up 3 bases and J gave up 3 bases; unmatched junction bases: 5. The CDR3 loop spans 16 amino acids. The CDR3 DNA sequence: TGTGCCAGCAGCTCCAGACTAGCGGGAAACTACAATGAGCAGTTCTTC. Its translation is CASSSRLAGNYNEQFF.

V is TRBV28 and J is TRBJ2-2; D possibly corresponds to TRBD1 (6 bases). The germline V and J ends were trimmed by 5 bases and 7 bases, with 14 bases remaining between them. The CDR3 is 14 amino acids. Germline assignment: CDR1 MDHEN and CDR2 SYDVKM. The CDR3 DNA follows: TGTGCCAGCAGTAGAACAGGGTTGGGCGGGGAGCTGTTTTTT. Its protein is CASSRTGLGGELFF. Looking up the rest from reference TRBV28 and TRBJ2-2 gives the full variable domain: DVKVTQSSRYLVKRTGEKVFLECVQDMDHENMFWYRQDPGLGLRLIYFSYDVKMKEKGDIPEGYSVSREKKERFSLILESASTNQTSMYLCASSRTGLGGELFFGEGSRLTVL.

The chain uses TRBV18 and TRBJ1-3; tentatively, D is TRBD1 (5 bases). V gave up 1 base and J gave up 3 bases, with 10 bases separating them. This CDR3 region has 15 residues. Germline V gene data show CDR1 as KGHSH and CDR2 as LQKENI. The CDR3 sequence is CASSPRGDYGNTIYF. The CDR3 DNA reads as TGTGCCAGCTCACCACGGGGGGATTATGGAAACACCATATATTTT.